The T cell receptor beta chain under discussion was sequenced for a study of control samples from healthy donors and cancer patients. Germline loops: CDR1 MNHEY, CDR2 SVGAGI. Deletions cut 7 bases from V and 0 bases from J, with 15 bases between. There are 15 residues in the CDR3. The assay was immunoSEQ multiplex PCR, and TCRdb's table has in-frame clones only and misses some. Of under 95,000 clones listed, just over 90% were seen once; the top ten hold about 0.92%. The receptor comes from a woman under 40 in good health. The sample comprised blood. The chain couples TRBV6-5 to TRBJ2-5; D tentatively fits TRBD1 or TRBD2 (6 bases each). The CDR3 nucleotides read TGTGCCAGCAAGGGTTGGGGGGCTAACCAAGAGACCCAGTACTTC. It yields the protein CASKGWGANQETQYF.